A single sample is the source of the 29 T cell receptor beta chains below, sequenced in a study of cytomegalovirus exposure and HLA in healthy donors. The PCR was carried out with 60 Vbeta primers and 13 Jbeta primers. Clones were sequenced by immunoSEQ multiplex PCR, and TCRdb holds only the in-frame ones, with some missing. The sample records about 62,000 clones, approximately 87% being singletons. The sequenced material came from PBMCs. Every receptor here comes from a man between 18 and 29 years old in good health and CMV-seronegative.

CDR3 in amino acids: CASSSDTNTEAFF. The CDR3 bases are TGTGCCAGCAGCTCTGACACGAACACTGAAGCTTTCTTT. The V gene is TRBV7-9, the J gene TRBJ1-1; D ambiguous. The CDR3 consists of 13 residues. V shed 4 bases and J shed 1 base, with 7 bases lying between them. CDR1 is SEHNR and CDR2 is FQNEAQ in the germline V gene (reference sequence).

The V and J genes are TRBV29-1 and TRBJ2-1; D unresolved. CDR1 and CDR2 from the germline V gene are SQVTM and ANQGSEA. The CDR3 is made up of 10 amino acids. V lost 3 bases and J lost 6, with 3 bases in between. CDR3 bases: TGCAGCGTTGACGGCAATGAGCAGTTCTTC. This translates into CSVDGNEQFF.

This clone came up a few times. The rearrangement links TRBV6-5 to TRBJ1-1; D unresolved. Germline V gene data show CDR1 as MNHEY and CDR2 as SVGAGI. The CDR3 is made up of 15 amino acids. V lost 0 bases and J 0 bases, leaving 8 bases between the germline ends. The CDR3 protein is CASSYSETMNTEAFF. CDR3 nucleotide sequence: TGTGCCAGCAGTTACTCAGAGACAATGAACACTGAAGCTTTCTTT.

The chain employs TRBV11-2 and TRBJ1-2; 7 bases are a match to TRBD1. Per the germline V gene, CDR1 is SGHAT and CDR2 is FQNNGV. After removal of 11 bases from V and 1 base from J, the junction contained 1 base not matched to a gene. The CDR3 runs to 11 residues. The CDR3: CASGGNYGYTF. The CDR3 coding sequence is TGTGCCTCAGGGGGTAACTATGGCTACACCTTC.

This clone was detected only a few times. The chain links TRBV7-9 to TRBJ2-5; a possible D gene is TRBD2 (6 bases). In germline, CDR1 is SEHNR, CDR2 FQNEAQ (reference sequence). This CDR3 region has 16 residues. Trimming stripped 0 bases from V and 5 bases from J, with 16 bases between. The CDR3 protein is CASSLAGTWAVETQYF. CDR3 coding DNA: TGTGCCAGCAGCTTAGCAGGGACTTGGGCCGTGGAGACCCAGTACTTC.

As for this clone: The same CDR3 also results from other DNA sequences found in this sample. The chain recombines TRBV9 with TRBJ2-1, with 9 bases fitting TRBD2. Germline V gene sequence: CDR1 SGDLS, CDR2 YYNGEE. The CDR3 extends over 15 amino acids. V shed 2 bases and J 2 bases; nucleotides not matched to a gene: 2. This CDR3 is CASSVGGGAYNEQFF. CDR3 DNA: TGTGCCAGCAGCGTGGGCGGGGGGGCCTACAATGAGCAGTTCTTC.

The CDR3 protein is CASSRQTLNTGELFF. CDR3 nucleotides: TGTGCCAGCAGCCGCCAGACTTTGAACACCGGGGAGCTGTTTTTT. The rearrangement links TRBV4-2 to TRBJ2-2; D is undetermined. Trimming cost V 4 bases and J 1 base, with 10 bases left between them. This CDR3 is built from 15 residues. Germline V gene lookup returns CDR1 LGHNA and CDR2 YNFKEQ.

The chain recombines TRBV6-5 with TRBJ2-5; unclear D gene. The V end was cut by 6 bases, the J end by 3 bases, with 5 bases between. Germline values: CDR1 MNHEY, CDR2 SVGAGI. CDR3 length: 11 amino acids. The CDR3 sequence: CASRRKETQYF. DNA of the CDR3: TGTGCCAGCAGGAGGAAAGAGACCCAGTACTTC.

This clone came up once. The chain joins TRBV4-1 to TRBJ2-7; 7 bases agree with TRBD2. CDR3 length: 13 residues. The V gene's germline CDR1 is MGHRA and CDR2 YSYEKL. V lost 4 bases, J lost 2 bases, and 2 bases stayed unmatched. This CDR3 reads CASSRGGAYEQYF. The CDR3 DNA sequence: TGCGCCAGCAGCCGCGGGGGAGCCTACGAGCAGTACTTC.

V is TRBV6-6 and J is TRBJ1-1, with unresolved D. The CDR3 loop spans 14 amino acids. Germline CDR1 MNHNY, CDR2 SVGAGI (reference sequence). Trimming pared 5 bases from V and 3 bases from J, leaving 13 bases between. The CDR3 loop is CASSHYLRDTEAFF. CDR3 sequence (DNA): TGTGCCAGCAGTCACTACTTGAGGGACACTGAAGCTTTCTTT.

This clone was detected once. This chain connects TRBV2 to TRBJ1-4; D uncertain. In germline, CDR1 is SNHLY, CDR2 FYNNEI. Trimming removed 6 bases from V and 7 bases from J, with 12 bases in between. This CDR3 has 13 amino acids. The CDR3 here is CASRDYALEKLFF. The CDR3 DNA reads TGTGCCAGCAGGGACTATGCCCTTGAAAAACTGTTTTTT. The full variable domain, its missing parts supplied by reference TRBV2 and TRBJ1-4, is EPEVTQTPSHQVTQMGQEVILRCVPISNHLYFYWYRQILGQKVEFLVSFYNNEISEKSEIFDDQFSVERPDGSNFTLKIRSTKLEDSAMYFCASRDYALEKLFFGSGTQLSVL.

The chain employs TRBV7-9 and TRBJ2-5; a weak D match, TRBD1 (5 bases). With 8 bases removed from V and 5 bases from J, the gap between germline ends came to 15 bases. Germline CDR1 reads SEHNR; CDR2 reads FQNEAQ (reference sequence). The CDR3 is 13 amino acids. In nucleotides, the CDR3 is TGTGCCAGCGAAAGACAGCTCGAGGAGACCCAGTACTTC. Protein: CASERQLEETQYF.

The genes are TRBV2 and TRBJ2-7, with D perhaps matching TRBD1 (5 bases). Germline assignment: CDR1 SNHLY and CDR2 FYNNEI. CDR3 length: 13 amino acids. V shed 5 bases and J shed 6 bases, with 14 bases lying between them. The CDR3, as DNA: TGTGCCAGCAGTCTTCAGGGCAACTCCGAGCAGTACTTC. Translated: CASSLQGNSEQYF. Full variable domain (rest looked up from reference TRBV2 and TRBJ2-7): EPEVTQTPSHQVTQMGQEVILRCVPISNHLYFYWYRQILGQKVEFLVSFYNNEISEKSEIFDDQFSVERPDGSNFTLKIRSTKLEDSAMYFCASSLQGNSEQYFGPGTRLTVT.

The V call is TRBV6-5, the J call TRBJ1-5, with D maybe TRBD1 (5 bases). Germline values: CDR1 MNHEY, CDR2 SVGAGI. The V end was cut by 6 bases, the J end by 6 bases, with 15 bases between. The CDR3 spans 14 residues. The CDR3 region has the DNA TGTGCCAGCAGCCCATGGGACTCGACTCAGCCCCAGCATTTT. This codes for CASSPWDSTQPQHF.

The chain has TRBV5-6 and TRBJ1-1, with 10 bases matching TRBD1. This CDR3 has 16 residues. The junction had 12 bases not matched to a gene; V was cut back by 4 bases and J by 6 bases. CDR1 and CDR2 from the germline V gene are SGHDT and YYEEEE. CDR3 nucleotide sequence: TGTGCCAGCAGCCACGTCGACAGGGGGCGAATCGCTGAAGCTTTCTTT. Amino acids: CASSHVDRGRIAEAFF.

The chain couples TRBV7-9 to TRBJ2-5; D is possibly TRBD2 (5 bases). Trimming removed 5 bases at V and 1 base at J, with 11 bases between. Germline CDR1 and CDR2: SEHNR and FQNEAQ (reference sequence). This CDR3 contains 14 residues. As DNA, the CDR3 is TGTGCCAGCAGCCTCCCGGGGAGCCAAGAGACCCAGTACTTC. The encoded protein is CASSLPGSQETQYF.

This chain links TRBV5-1 with TRBJ2-7; 11 positions agree with TRBD1. The J segment lost 6 bases and the V segment lost 5 bases, leaving 7 bases of the junction unmatched. This CDR3 contains 14 residues. The V gene's germline CDR1 is SGHRS and CDR2 YFSETQ. In DNA, the CDR3 is TGCGCCAGCAGTTCCGGGACAGGGGGGTTCGAGCAGTACTTC. It is translated as CASSSGTGGFEQYF.

With respect to this clone: One junction end does not reproduce the germline sequence, and a read error may be involved. The chain is built from TRBV28 and TRBJ2-1; TRBD1 matches 8 bases. The germline CDR1 and CDR2 sequences are MDHEN and SYDVKM. The CDR3 is made up of 13 amino acids. As DNA, the CDR3 is TGTGCTAGCACTCCAGGGGGCTGGGATGAGCAGTTCTTC. As protein: CASTPGGWDEQFF.

J is TRBJ2-7 and V is TRBV29-1; 8 bases match TRBD1. After removal of 6 bases from V and 2 bases from J, the junction contained 12 bases not matched to a gene. The CDR3 runs to 15 residues. Germline-derived CDR1 and CDR2 are SQVTM and ANQGSEA. Here the CDR3 reads CSVADRSRGPYEQYF. DNA for the CDR3: TGCAGCGTGGCTGATAGGTCCAGGGGGCCCTACGAGCAGTACTTC.

The chain has TRBV30 and TRBJ2-5, with 9 bases lining up with TRBD1. The V gene end was trimmed by 3 bases and the J gene end by 2 bases; junction bases not matched to a gene: 10. In germline, CDR1 is GTSNPN, CDR2 SVGIG (reference sequence). The CDR3 length is 16 residues. In DNA form, the CDR3 reads TGTGCCTGGAGACTTCCACAGGGGGCGTTTCAAGAGACCCAGTACTTC. Translation gives CAWRLPQGAFQETQYF.

V gene TRBV6-6 combines with J gene TRBJ2-7; unclear D gene. Germline CDR1 is MNHNY and CDR2 is SVGAGI (reference sequence). This CDR3 is 13 amino acids long. Trimming pared 8 bases from V and 1 base from J, leaving 12 bases between. Written as DNA, the CDR3 is TGTGCCAGCTCTGACATTTTATCCTACGAGCAGTACTTC. It codes for CASSDILSYEQYF.

The chain couples TRBV13 to TRBJ2-7; D not resolved. Trimming pared 0 bases from V and 1 base from J, leaving 7 bases between. Germline loops: CDR1 PRHDT, CDR2 FYEKMQ (reference sequence). This CDR3 contains 14 residues. The CDR3 sequence: CASSLGRSSYEQYF. The CDR3 DNA sequence: TGTGCCAGCAGCTTAGGCAGGTCATCCTACGAGCAGTACTTC.

The chain links TRBV27 to TRBJ1-6; D unresolved. Germline assignment: CDR1 MNHEY and CDR2 SMNVEV (reference sequence). CDR3 length: 15 amino acids. With 5 bases removed from V and 1 base from J, the gap between germline ends came to 9 bases. In DNA, the CDR3 is TGTGCCAGCAGTCCCCGACATTCCTATAATTCACCCCTCCACTTT. It codes for CASSPRHSYNSPLHF.

This clone has just one count. This chain links TRBV19 with TRBJ1-2; D unclear. The germline V gene has CDR1 LNHDA and CDR2 SQIVND (reference sequence). The CDR3 spans 14 residues. V gave up 3 bases and J gave up 6 bases, with 14 bases separating them. CDR3 DNA: TGTGCCAGTAGTATCCGACGGTTGGAGGATGGCTACACCTTC. Its protein is CASSIRRLEDGYTF.

The count of this clone is one. The J gene is TRBJ1-1, the V gene TRBV6-5; TRBD1 might be the D (5 bases). V lost 2 bases and J 4 bases, leaving 8 bases between the germline ends. CDR1 is MNHEY and CDR2 is SVGAGI in the germline V gene. This CDR3 comprises 13 residues. The CDR3 DNA reads TGTGCCAGCAGTTACGGCGGGGCCACTGAAGCTTTCTTT. Its translation: CASSYGGATEAFF.

As to this clone: One end of the junction is discordant with germline, which a read error may explain. The chain employs TRBV7-7 and TRBJ2-5; tentatively, D is TRBD2 (6 bases). The CDR3 runs 13 residues. The germline CDR1 and CDR2 sequences are SSHAT and FNYEAQ (reference sequence). The CDR3 DNA reads TGTGCTAGCAGCCCGGGGGTGCGGGAGACCCAGTACTTC. This translates into CASSPGVRETQYF.

Only a few counts were recorded for this clone. CDR3 coding DNA: TGTGCCAGCAGCTTTAATACAGGGGACAAGCATCAGCCCCAGCATTTT. This sequence encodes CASSFNTGDKHQPQHF. This chain uses TRBV5-6 with TRBJ1-5; 7 bases are a match to TRBD1. The CDR3 runs 16 residues. The germline V gene has CDR1 SGHDT and CDR2 YYEEEE. Trimming cost V 2 bases and J 5 bases; bases outside gene matches: 10.

CDR3 nucleotides: TGTGCCAGCAGCTCGCAGGGTAACTCTGGGGCCAACGTCCTGACTTTC. Translating it yields CASSSQGNSGANVLTF. V is TRBV7-9 and J is TRBJ2-6, with a possible D match to TRBD1 (5 bases). The length of the CDR3 is 16 residues. Germline CDR1 SEHNR, CDR2 FQNEAQ (reference sequence). V was shortened by 4 bases and J by 0 bases, with 10 bases between the two germline ends.

The sample holds a few counts of this clone. The V gene is TRBV2, the J gene TRBJ1-5; D is perhaps TRBD1 (6 bases). CDR3 length equals 13 residues. The V gene lost 7 bases and the J gene lost 6 bases, with 13 bases spanning the gap. CDR1 SNHLY and CDR2 FYNNEI come from the germline V gene. The CDR3 DNA sequence: TGTGCCAGCAACCCAGGGGTGGGTCAGCCCCAGCATTTT. This encodes CASNPGVGQPQHF.